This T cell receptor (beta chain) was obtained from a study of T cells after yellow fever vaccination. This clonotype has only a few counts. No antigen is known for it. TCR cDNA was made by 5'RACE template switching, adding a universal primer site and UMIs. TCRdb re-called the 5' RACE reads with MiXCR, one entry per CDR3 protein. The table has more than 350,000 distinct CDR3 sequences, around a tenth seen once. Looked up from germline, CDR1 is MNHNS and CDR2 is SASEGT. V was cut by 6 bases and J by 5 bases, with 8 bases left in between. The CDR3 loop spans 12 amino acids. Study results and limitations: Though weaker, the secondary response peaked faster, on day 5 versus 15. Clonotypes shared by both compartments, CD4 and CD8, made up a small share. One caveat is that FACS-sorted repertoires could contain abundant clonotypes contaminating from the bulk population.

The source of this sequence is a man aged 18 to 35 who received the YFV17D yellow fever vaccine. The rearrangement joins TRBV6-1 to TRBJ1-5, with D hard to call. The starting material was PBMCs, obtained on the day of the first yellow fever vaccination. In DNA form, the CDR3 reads TGTGCCAGCAGCGCCTTATATCAGCCCCAGCATTTT. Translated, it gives CASSALYQPQHF.